Each of the 18 T cell receptor beta chains below was sequenced from the same sample in a study of CD8 T cells in Susac syndrome. Random hexamers primed reverse transcription of about 0.5 to 1 ug RNA. TCRdb re-derived calls from the immunoSEQ multiplex PCR reads in MiXCR, one entry per CDR3 protein. In the table there are about 280,000 distinct CDR3 sequences, 85% of which are singletons. The sample taken for sequencing was CD8+ T cells from PBMCs. The receptors come from a human donor with multiple sclerosis.

A single count supports this clonotype. This chain joins TRBV29-1 and TRBJ2-5, with no clear D. CDR1 is SQVTM and CDR2 is ANQGSEA in the germline V gene. V was pared by 3 bases and J by 3 bases, with 8 bases between. This CDR3 has 12 residues. The CDR3 DNA follows: TGCAGCGTTGAGCTTAGGAAAGAGACCCAGTACTTC. Encoded protein: CSVELRKETQYF. Drawing the rest from reference TRBV29-1 and TRBJ2-5, the complete variable domain is SAVISQKPSRDICQRGTSLTIQCQVDSQVTMMFWYRQQPGQSLTLIATANQGSEATYESGFVIDKFPISRPNLTFSTLTVSNMSPEDSSIYLCSVELRKETQYFGPGTRLLVL.

The gene calls are TRBV5-4 and TRBJ1-4; TRBD1 matches at 10 bases. The CDR3 spans 15 residues. J was trimmed by 6 bases and V by 7 bases; bases with no gene match: 9. In germline, CDR1 is SGHNT, CDR2 YYREEE (reference sequence). CDR3 sequence reads: CASRSLGTGDEKLFF. CDR3 in DNA: TGTGCCAGCCGCTCCCTTGGGACAGGGGATGAAAAACTGTTTTTT.

This clonotype was counted once. J is TRBJ2-7 and V is TRBV7-8, with D hard to call. Germline V lookup: CDR1 SGHVS, CDR2 FQNEAQ. V lost 2 bases and J 0 bases, leaving 8 bases between the germline ends. This CDR3 region has 14 residues. The CDR3 DNA follows: TGTGCCAGCAGCTTATCGGCGAACTCCTACGAGCAGTACTTC. This sequence encodes CASSLSANSYEQYF.

V is TRBV7-9 and J is TRBJ1-2; D call uncertain. Per germline, CDR1 SEHNR and CDR2 FQNEAQ (reference sequence). This CDR3 is built from 12 residues. V dropped 3 bases and J dropped 6 bases, with 8 bases sitting between them. CDR3 bases: TGTGCCAGCAGCTTTTCGACGGATGGCTACACCTTC. It codes for CASSFSTDGYTF.

The chain links TRBV4-1 to TRBJ2-1, with 10 bases fitting TRBD2. Trimming removed 0 bases from V and 10 bases from J; junction bases left unmatched: 12. The germline gives CDR1 MGHRA, CDR2 YSYEKL. The CDR3 consists of 17 residues. The CDR3 is CASSQDGAASGSGEQFF. DNA of the CDR3: TGCGCCAGCAGCCAAGATGGGGCGGCTAGCGGGAGTGGGGAGCAGTTCTTC.

The gene calls are TRBV27 and TRBJ2-1, with 7 bases fitting TRBD1. CDR3 length: 16 residues. V dropped 5 bases and J dropped 5; count of bases not matched to a gene: 12. Germline loops: CDR1 MNHEY, CDR2 SMNVEV (reference sequence). The CDR3 DNA reads TGTGCCAGCAGTCTCTCCTCAGGGGGATCCCACAATGAGCAGTTCTTC. Its translation: CASSLSSGGSHNEQFF.

The CDR3 sequence: CASSIRDWDQPQHF. CDR3 sequence (DNA): TGTGCCAGTAGTATTAGAGATTGGGATCAGCCCCAGCATTTT. The V gene is TRBV19, the J gene TRBJ1-5; no clear D. Between the trimmed V and J ends, which lost 3 bases and 5 bases, there was a span of 11 bases. Looked up from germline, CDR1 is LNHDA and CDR2 is SQIVND (reference sequence). The CDR3 loop spans 14 amino acids.

The rearrangement joins TRBV7-9 to TRBJ1-3; 7 positions agree with TRBD1. Germline lookup yields CDR1 SEHNR and CDR2 FQNEAQ (reference sequence). This CDR3 is 15 amino acids long. The V and J ends lost 4 bases and 2 bases, in that order; junction bases with no gene match: 5. The CDR3 region is CASSSSDRTGNTIYF. CDR3 bases: TGTGCCAGCAGCTCCTCGGACAGGACTGGAAACACCATATATTTT. Filled out from reference TRBV7-9 and TRBJ1-3, the complete variable domain reads DTGVSQNPRHKITKRGQNVTFRCDPISEHNRLYWYRQTLGQGPEFLTYFQNEAQLEKSRLLSDRFSAERPKGSFSTLEIQRTEQGDSAMYLCASSSSDRTGNTIYFGEGSWLTVV.

The genes are TRBV15 and TRBJ1-2; D is possibly TRBD1 (5 bases). This CDR3 has 14 residues. Germline V CDR1 and CDR2: LNHNV, YYDKDF (reference sequence). Trimming left V 0 bases short and J 7 bases short, with 12 bases between. The CDR3 DNA reads TGTGCCACCAGCAGAGATCTCGTGGGGACTGGCTACACCTTC. It specifies CATSRDLVGTGYTF.

The chain carries TRBV28 and TRBJ2-2; D is possibly TRBD1 (5 bases). The CDR3 has 14 amino acids. The germline gives CDR1 MDHEN, CDR2 SYDVKM. V was trimmed by 7 bases and J by 3 bases, leaving 12 bases between them. The CDR3 sequence: CASTRQGDTGELFF. In DNA form, the CDR3 reads TGTGCCAGCACGCGGCAGGGTGACACCGGGGAGCTGTTTTTT.

The table lists this clonotype with a count of one. The rearrangement joins TRBV9 to TRBJ2-3; possibly TRBD2 for D (6 bases). V was pared by 3 bases and J by 5 bases, with 16 bases between. Germline CDR1 is SGDLS and CDR2 is YYNGEE. CDR3 size: 15 residues. CDR3 nucleotide sequence: TGTGCCAGCAGCGCCTCGGGACTGCCAGTAGATACGCAGTATTTT. It codes for CASSASGLPVDTQYF.

The chain is built from TRBV5-1 and TRBJ2-2; 10 nucleotides align to TRBD1. J was trimmed by 5 bases and V by 2 bases; bases with no gene match: 9. Germline-derived CDR1 and CDR2 are SGHRS and YFSETQ. This CDR3 has 17 residues. CDR3 amino acids: CASSFSTGTGETGELFF. As DNA, the CDR3 is TGCGCCAGCAGCTTCTCCACCGGGACAGGGGAGACCGGGGAGCTGTTTTTT. Complete variable domain (other parts from reference TRBV5-1 and TRBJ2-2): KAGVTQTPRYLIKTRGQQVTLSCSPISGHRSVSWYQQTPGQGLQFLFEYFSETQRNKGNFPGRFSGRQFSNSRSEMNVSTLELGDSALYLCASSFSTGTGETGELFFGEGSRLTVL.

The chain joins TRBV12-5 to TRBJ2-1; TRBD2 matches at 10 bases. The V gene's germline CDR1 is LGHNT and CDR2 FRNRAP. Trimming cost V 1 base and J 8 bases; bases outside gene matches: 5. This CDR3 has 15 residues. The CDR3 nucleotides are TGTGCTAGTGGTTTGGCCGGGACTAGCGTAGATGAGCAGTTCTTC. This codes for CASGLAGTSVDEQFF.

This clonotype was seen only a few times. The V and J genes are TRBV28 and TRBJ2-3; TRBD2 matches at 10 bases. Losses at the gene ends were 6 bases for V and 6 bases for J; bases not matched to a gene: 15. Germline CDR1 and CDR2: MDHEN and SYDVKM. This CDR3 is built from 17 residues. The DNA for the CDR3 is TGTGCCAGCAGCCACCTTAAAGAGCGGGAGGGCTGGGATACGCAGTATTTT. This encodes CASSHLKEREGWDTQYF.

The chain links TRBV20-1 to TRBJ1-1, with TRBD1 identical over 9 bases. This CDR3 has 14 amino acids. V lost 1 base and J lost 3; bases outside the gene matches: 3. The germline V gene has CDR1 DFQATT and CDR2 SNEGSKA (reference sequence). The CDR3 here is CSARADRGDTEAFF. CDR3 in DNA: TGCAGTGCTAGAGCGGACAGGGGCGACACTGAAGCTTTCTTT.

V is TRBV6-2 or TRBV6-3 and J is TRBJ2-7; D remains unclear. This CDR3 is built from 13 residues. Trimming removed 6 bases from V and 5 bases from J, with 14 bases in between. Germline values: CDR1 MNHEY, CDR2 SVGEGT. The DNA of the CDR3 is TGTGCCAGCAGCCCCTCGAGGTCCCACGAGCAGTACTTC. It is translated as CASSPSRSHEQYF.

This chain links TRBV9 with TRBJ2-6; 7 nucleotides match TRBD2. CDR3 length: 19 residues. Trimming cost V 0 bases and J 1 base; bases outside gene matches: 10. CDR1 and CDR2 from the germline V gene are SGDLS and YYNGEE. The CDR3: CASSVGKLARTSGANVLTF. CDR3 nucleotide sequence: TGTGCCAGCAGCGTAGGGAAACTAGCGAGGACATCTGGGGCCAACGTCCTGACTTTC.

The genes are TRBV20-1 and TRBJ2-1; 7 bases map to TRBD1. This CDR3 is built from 14 residues. CDR1 DFQATT and CDR2 SNEGSKA come from the germline V gene (reference sequence). Losses at the gene ends were 3 bases for V and 7 bases for J; bases not matched to a gene: 9. The CDR3 reads CSASSGATGNEQFF. CDR3 coding DNA: TGCAGTGCTAGTAGTGGGGCGACAGGGAATGAGCAGTTCTTC.